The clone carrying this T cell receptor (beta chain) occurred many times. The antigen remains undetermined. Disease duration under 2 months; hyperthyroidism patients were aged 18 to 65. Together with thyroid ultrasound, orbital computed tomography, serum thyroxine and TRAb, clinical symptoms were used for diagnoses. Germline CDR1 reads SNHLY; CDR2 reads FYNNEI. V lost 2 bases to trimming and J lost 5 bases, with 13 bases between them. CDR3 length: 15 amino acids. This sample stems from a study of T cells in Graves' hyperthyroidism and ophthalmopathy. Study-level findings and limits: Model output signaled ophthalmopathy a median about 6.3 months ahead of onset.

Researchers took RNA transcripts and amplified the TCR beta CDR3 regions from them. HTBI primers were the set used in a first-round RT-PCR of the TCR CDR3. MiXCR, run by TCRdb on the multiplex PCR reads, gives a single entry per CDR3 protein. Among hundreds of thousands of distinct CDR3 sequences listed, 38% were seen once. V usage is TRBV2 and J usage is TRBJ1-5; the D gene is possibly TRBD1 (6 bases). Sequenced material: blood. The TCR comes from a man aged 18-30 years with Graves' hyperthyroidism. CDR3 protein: CASSEFGQIDQPQHF. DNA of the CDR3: TGTGCCAGCAGTGAATTCGGACAGATAGATCAGCCCCAGCATTTT.